This TCR beta chain is drawn from a study of blood T cell repertoires in COVID-19. This clone was seen once. The method was immunoSEQ multiplex PCR; TCRdb's version includes in-frame clones alone and lacks a portion of them. The table has fewer than 450,000 clones, more than 85% seen once. The origin of this receptor is a woman aged 25-40 years who had recovered from COVID-19. Sequencing used PBMCs or T cells enriched from blood (not recorded which).

The CDR3 here is CASSVEPGGYEQYF. DNA for the CDR3: TGTGCCAGCAGCGTAGAGCCAGGGGGATACGAGCAGTACTTC. The chain recombines TRBV9 with TRBJ2-7; 7 bases are a match to TRBD1. The germline CDR1 and CDR2 sequences are SGDLS and YYNGEE. CDR3 length: 14 residues. The junction had 4 bases not matched to a gene; V was cut back by 0 bases and J by 4 bases.